A single T cell receptor beta chain is shown here with its context. The sample comes from a study of cytomegalovirus exposure and HLA in healthy donors. TCRdb's table, derived via immunoSEQ multiplex PCR, lists solely in-frame clones and lacks some. The table includes 98,000 or so clones, under 85% detected once. V shed 3 bases and J shed 7 bases, with 12 bases lying between them. The CDR3 runs 13 residues. Germline-derived CDR1 and CDR2 are MGHRA and YSYEKL. Sample: PBMCs. This sequence originates from a woman aged 18-29 years in good health and CMV-seronegative. This chain uses TRBV4-1 with TRBJ1-2; possible D gene TRBD1, 6 bases. CDR3 amino acids: CASSQQGRGGYTF. The DNA of the CDR3 is TGCGCCAGCAGCCAGCAGGGGAGAGGTGGCTACACCTTC.